This TCR beta chain was found in a study of T-cell reconstitution after alpha-beta-depleted transplantation in children. This CDR3 is 13 amino acids long. Per the germline V gene, CDR1 is LGHNA and CDR2 is YSLEER. Trimming stripped 1 base from V and 7 bases from J, with 11 bases between. Library preparation (for TCRbeta) was performed with unique molecular identifiers. Via MiXCR, TCRdb re-called the PCR reads, giving one row per CDR3 protein. The table has around 93,000 distinct CDR3 sequences, 7% to 10% seen once. The receptor was derived from a human donor who donated a stem cell graft to a child with congenital amegakaryocytic thrombocytopenia. J is TRBJ2-7 and V is TRBV4-3; D call uncertain. The material sequenced was PBMCs from the stem cell graft donor, taken from the stem cell graft. CDR3 sequence (DNA): TGCGCCAGCAGCCAAGGTCAATTGGGGGAGCAGTACTTC. Protein product: CASSQGQLGEQYF.